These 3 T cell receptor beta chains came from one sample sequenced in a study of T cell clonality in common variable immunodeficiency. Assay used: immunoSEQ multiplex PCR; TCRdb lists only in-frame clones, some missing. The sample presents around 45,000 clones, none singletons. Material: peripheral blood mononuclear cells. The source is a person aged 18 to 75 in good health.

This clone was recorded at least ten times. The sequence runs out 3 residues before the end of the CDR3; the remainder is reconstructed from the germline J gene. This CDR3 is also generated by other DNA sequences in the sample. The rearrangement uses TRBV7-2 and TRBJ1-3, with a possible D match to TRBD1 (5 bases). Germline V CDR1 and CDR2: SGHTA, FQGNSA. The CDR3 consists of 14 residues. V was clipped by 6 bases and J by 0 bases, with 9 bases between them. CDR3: CASRSGISGNTIYF. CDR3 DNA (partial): TGTGCCAGCAGATCAGGGATCTCTGGAAACACC.

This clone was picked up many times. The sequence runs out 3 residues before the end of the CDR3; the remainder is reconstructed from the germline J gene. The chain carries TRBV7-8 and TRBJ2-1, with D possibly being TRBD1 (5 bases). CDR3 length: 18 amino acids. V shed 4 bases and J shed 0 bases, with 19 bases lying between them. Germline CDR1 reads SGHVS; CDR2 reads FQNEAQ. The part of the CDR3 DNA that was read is TGTGCCAGCAGCTCGATCGCCAGGGCCCAAAGCTCCTACAATGAG. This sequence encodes CASSSIARAQSSYNE. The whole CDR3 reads CASSSIARAQSSYNEQFF.

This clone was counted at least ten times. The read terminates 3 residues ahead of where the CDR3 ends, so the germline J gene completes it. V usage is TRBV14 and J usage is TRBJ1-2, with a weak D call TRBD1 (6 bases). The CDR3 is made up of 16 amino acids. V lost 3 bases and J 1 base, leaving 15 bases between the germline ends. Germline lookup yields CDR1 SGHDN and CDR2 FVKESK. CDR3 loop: CASSQVGGQSNYGYTF. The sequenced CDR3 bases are TGTGCCAGCAGCCAGGTCGGAGGACAGAGTAACTATGGC.